This T cell receptor (beta chain) is from a study of blood T cell repertoires in COVID-19. For the study at large: Some COVID-19 samples were acute and others convalescent; all came from the United States, Italy and Spain. T cells, B-cell-depleted T cells, or PBMCs provided the cDNA or gDNA that served as material.

In the study's own analysis: Amplification from reference gene primers served as the basis for estimated nucleated cell counts. Libraries were prepared by immunoSEQ multiplex PCR; TCRdb keeps only in-frame clonotypes and omits some of them. V, J and clone size are those of that table, while D and trimming were read from the DNA. The table lists under 200,000 clones, roughly four fifths of them singletons. The V and J ends lost 1 base and 4 bases respectively, with 9 bases between them. CDR3 length: 14 amino acids. Per germline, CDR1 LGHNA and CDR2 YNFKEQ. The chain links TRBV4-2 to TRBJ2-3, with a tentative D call TRBD2 (6 bases). The source material was peripheral blood. This receptor was identified in a human donor in a cohort sampled during active COVID-19. The CDR3 DNA follows: TGTGCCAGCAGCCAAGTAGTAGCGGCAGATACGCAGTATTTT. This translates into CASSQVVAADTQYF.